One T cell receptor (beta chain) is described in this entry. The sample comes from a study of blood T cell repertoires in COVID-19. Study-wide context: The study drew acute and convalescent COVID-19 samples from the United States, Italy and Spain. The analysed material was cDNA or gDNA that came from T cells, B-cell-depleted T cells, or PBMCs.

Clones were sequenced by immunoSEQ multiplex PCR, and TCRdb holds only the in-frame ones, with some missing. Here the sample spans about 220,000 clones, more than 80% being singletons. CDR1 LGHDT and CDR2 YNNKEL come from the germline V gene (reference sequence). The CDR3 extends over 14 amino acids. Trimming shortened V by 4 bases and J by 6 bases, and 15 bases separated the two germline ends. Recruits, aged about 18 to 100 years, lived in roughly 22 US areas. Participants' own reports of clinical history determined their cohort assignment. The specimen was PBMCs or T cells enriched from blood (not recorded which). This TCR was recovered from a woman aged 40 to 50 with acute COVID-19. The chain joins TRBV3-1 (or the pseudogene TRBV3-2) to TRBJ1-2; the D gene is possibly TRBD1 (5 bases). The CDR3 DNA is TGTGCCAGCAGCCTTCAGGCAGGGATGGATGGCTACACCTTC. Protein sequence: CASSLQAGMDGYTF.